A single TCR beta chain is shown here with its context. Its matching antigen is unknown. The sample originates from a study of OX40 agonist ivuxolimab in advanced cancers. Overall study results and limits: Expanded clones tended on average to be more numerous among CD8+ T cells than CD4+.

The method was immunoSEQ multiplex PCR; TCRdb's version includes in-frame clones alone and lacks a portion of them. The sample shows fewer than 95,000 clones, 84% of them seen only once. V lost 7 bases to trimming and J lost 1 base, with 14 bases between them. Germline V lookup: CDR1 MNHEY, CDR2 SVGAGI. The length of the CDR3 is 15 residues. The sequencing used CD4+ or CD8+ T cells sorted from blood, collected in a trial of the OX40 agonist ivuxolimab. V usage is TRBV6-5 and J usage is TRBJ2-4; D is unclear. The receptor's source is an adult with an advanced solid tumor such as melanoma, head and neck, liver or kidney cancer. The CDR3 spells CASTLGFGAKNIQYF. The CDR3 nucleotides are TGTGCCAGCACCCTCGGGTTCGGGGCCAAAAACATTCAGTACTTC.